Listed below are T cell receptor beta chains from one sample, sequenced in a study of T cell repertoires in cytomegalovirus infection. Their antigen targets remain unknown. Each CDR3 protein gets one entry after TCRdb re-called the reads with MiXCR. The repertoire has hundreds of thousands of distinct CDR3 sequences, approximately 32% of them found once; the top ten carry roughly 12%. Specimen: cultured CD8+ T cells from PBMCs, collected from culture after CMV antigen stimulation. The receptor set was obtained from a human donor in good health (CMV status not recorded). Some clones in this sample may be carry-over from other donors' samples. CDR3s include the opening cysteine and the closing phenylalanine or tryptophan. D genes are given only for firm matches. The size of a clone is reported for some rows only, either as once, few or many, or as a class for expanded clones.

abundance	d_gene	j_gene	v_gene	len	CDR3nt	CDR3aa
few	TRBD1	TRBJ1-2	TRBV27	17	TGTGCCAGCAGTACTTCACTGTCTCGTGACAGGGTCTATGGCTACACCTTC	CASSTSLSRDRVYGYTF
once	.	TRBJ1-2	TRBV14	16	TGTGCCAGCAGCCCTTGGGGGGCGGCTGGCAACTATGGCTACACCTTC	CASSPWGAAGNYGYTF
few	.	TRBJ1-3	TRBV7-9	16	TGTGCCAGCAGCTCCCCTCGGCCCGGGGAAGGAAACACCATATATTTT	CASSSPRPGEGNTIYF
.	TRBD2	TRBJ2-1	TRBV27	18	TGTGCCAGCAGTACAGTAAAATCCGGACGGGGGGATGCCAATGAGCAGTTCTTC	CASSTVKSGRGDANEQFF
.	.	TRBJ1-1	TRBV19	14	TGTGCCAGTAGTCCTACAGTTCAGAACACTGAAGCTTTCTTT	CASSPTVQNTEAFF
few	.	TRBJ2-3	TRBV7-6	14	TGTGCCAGCACCCCATGGGGGGATCAGGATACGCAGTATTTT	CASTPWGDQDTQYF
.	TRBD2	TRBJ2-3	TRBV7-6	15	TGTGCCAGCAGCAACCTAGCGGAAAGCACAGATACGCAGTATTTT	CASSNLAESTDTQYF
.	TRBD2	TRBJ2-2	TRBV13	15	TGTGCCAGCAGCAACCGGGGGGGCCGAACCGGGGAGCTGTTTTTT	CASSNRGGRTGELFF
.	.	TRBJ1-2	TRBV18	16	TGTGCCAGCTCACCACCGGCAAGGTCGGGGTACTATGGCTACACCTTC	CASSPPARSGYYGYTF
.	.	TRBJ2-7	TRBV27	14	TGTGCCAGCAGTCCCCCGGGATTGCTGGACGAGCAGTACTTC	CASSPPGLLDEQYF
.	TRBD1	TRBJ2-2	TRBV25-1	16	TGTGCCAGCAGTGATAGGGGACAGATCAACACCGGGGAGCTGTTTTTT	CASSDRGQINTGELFF
.	.	TRBJ1-1	TRBV27	15	TGTGCCAGCAGTTTATCGTGGGGGGCGGGCACTGAAGCTTTCTTT	CASSLSWGAGTEAFF
.	.	TRBJ1-1	TRBV7-9	15	TGTGCCAGCAGCCTCCAATTGGACGGTCCCGCGGGAGCTTTCTTT	CASSLQLDGPAGAFF
many	TRBD1	TRBJ2-1	TRBV7-2	14	TGTGCCAGCAGCGATTGGGACAGCGCTAATGAGCAGTTCTTC	CASSDWDSANEQFF
few	TRBD1	TRBJ1-1	TRBV7-9	15	TGTGCCAGCAGCTCGGGGACAGGGGCGGACACTGAAGCTTTCTTT	CASSSGTGADTEAFF
few	.	TRBJ2-1	TRBV6-6	11	TGTGCCAGCAGGGAGGGGGGTGAGCAGTTCTTC	CASREGGEQFF
.	.	TRBJ2-1	TRBV11-2	15	TGTGCCAGCAGCTTAGAGGCGGGGACCTACAATGAGCAGTTCTTC	CASSLEAGTYNEQFF
.	.	TRBJ1-5	TRBV12-3/TRBV12-4	15	TGTGCCAGCAGTTCAGGGCGCATCGGCAATCAGCCCCAGCATTTT	CASSSGRIGNQPQHF
few	TRBD1	TRBJ1-1	TRBV6-5	14	TGTGCCAGCAGTGGAGGGACAGCGAACACTGAAGCTTTCTTT	CASSGGTANTEAFF
few	TRBD2	TRBJ2-1	TRBV5-6	14	TGTGCCAGCAGCTTGGGGTCTAGCGGGGGGACAAAGTTCTTC	CASSLGSSGGTKFF
few	TRBD1	TRBJ2-4	TRBV12-5	14	TGTGCTAGTGGTTTGGAGGGACAGCCAAACATTCAGTACTTC	CASGLEGQPNIQYF